The 8 T cell receptor beta chains in this list originate from one sample, sequenced in a study of blood T cell repertoires in COVID-19. TCRdb's table, derived via immunoSEQ multiplex PCR, lists solely in-frame clones and lacks some. Of some 150,000 clones listed, around nine tenths are singletons. What was sequenced was peripheral blood. Receptors were obtained from a woman between 40 and 50 years old with acute or convalescent COVID-19.

The chain carries TRBV7-2 and TRBJ2-7; possibly TRBD2 for D (5 bases). This CDR3 has 15 residues. Trimming took 3 bases from V and 2 from J, leaving 14 bases between them. CDR1 SGHTA and CDR2 FQGNSA come from the germline V gene. Here the CDR3 DNA reads TGTGCCAGCAGCTTCGACTCGCGGGCGGCCTACGAGCAGTACTTC. Translation: CASSFDSRAAYEQYF.

The CDR3 DNA reads as TGTGCCAGCAGTGGGAGGCGGGACAATGAGCAGTTCTTC. Translating gives CASSGRRDNEQFF. The J gene is TRBJ2-1, the V gene TRBV2; D is possibly TRBD2 (5 bases). CDR3 length: 13 residues. V lost 4 bases and J lost 5, with 9 bases in between. Germline V CDR1 and CDR2: SNHLY, FYNNEI.

The J gene is TRBJ2-7, the V gene TRBV18; D is ambiguous. Trimming took off 4 bases at V and 4 bases at J, with 11 bases between the two ends. There are 13 residues in the CDR3. In germline, CDR1 is KGHSH, CDR2 LQKENI. In DNA, the CDR3 is TGTGCCAGCTCACGTAACAGTGATTACGAGCAGTACTTC. Translating it yields CASSRNSDYEQYF.

J is TRBJ1-1 and V is TRBV4-2; D not certain. With 0 bases removed from V and 6 bases from J, the gap between germline ends came to 5 bases. Looked up from germline, CDR1 is LGHNA and CDR2 is YNFKEQ. The CDR3 extends over 12 amino acids. The CDR3 loop reads CASSQDLPEAFF. The CDR3 DNA reads as TGTGCCAGCAGCCAAGATCTCCCTGAAGCTTTCTTT.

This chain uses TRBV7-2 with TRBJ1-1; D may be TRBD1 (5 bases). V gave up 0 bases and J gave up 9 bases, with 14 bases separating them. CDR3 size: 14 residues. Germline CDR1 and CDR2: SGHTA and FQGNSA. CDR3 sequence: CASSLAFPGFQAFF. As DNA, the CDR3 is TGTGCCAGCAGCTTAGCGTTCCCAGGGTTCCAAGCTTTCTTT. The full variable domain, in which reference TRBV7-2 and TRBJ1-1 provide the parts outside the CDR3, is GAGVSQSPSNKVTEKGKDVELRCDPISGHTALYWYRQSLGQGLEFLIYFQGNSAPDKSGLPSDRFSAERTGGSVSTLTIQRTQQEDSAVYLCASSLAFPGFQAFFGQGTRLTVV.

The V call is TRBV27, the J call TRBJ1-2; the D is unclear. Between the trimmed V and J ends, which lost 2 bases and 7 bases, there was a span of 14 bases. Germline CDR1 and CDR2: MNHEY and SMNVEV (reference sequence). The CDR3 has 14 amino acids. The CDR3 DNA sequence: TGTGCCAGCAGTTTAAACATACGACGGAGTGGCTACACCTTC. Protein sequence: CASSLNIRRSGYTF.

The chain carries TRBV9 and TRBJ2-2; 9 bases align to TRBD1. Germline loops: CDR1 SGDLS, CDR2 YYNGEE. J was trimmed by 4 bases and V by 0 bases; bases with no gene match: 4. The CDR3 consists of 16 residues. This CDR3 reads CASSVGGQGFTGELFF. Here the CDR3 DNA reads TGTGCCAGCAGCGTAGGGGGACAGGGTTTCACCGGGGAGCTGTTTTTT.

The chain recombines TRBV2 with TRBJ1-1; tentatively, D is TRBD1 (6 bases). Germline V gives CDR1 SNHLY, CDR2 FYNNEI. V shed 6 bases and J shed 4 bases, with 12 bases lying between them. The CDR3 is 13 amino acids. CDR3 DNA: TGTGCCAGCAGCCTGGGACAAGGCACTGAAGCTTTCTTT. It specifies CASSLGQGTEAFF.